Presented here are 30 T cell receptor beta chains from one specimen sequenced in a study of shared clonotypes between healthy human individuals. This table comes from immunoSEQ multiplex PCR, and its TCRdb copy is limited to in-frame clones, with some not included. The sample carries more than 550,000 clones, roughly 72% recorded once. The sequencing input was memory CD4+ T cells sorted from blood. Subset indicated: CD45RA-negative fraction. These receptors were taken from a woman aged 25-40 years in good health.

This sequence joins TRBV11-3 and TRBJ2-2; TRBD2 matches at 10 bases. V lost 7 bases to trimming and J lost 7 bases; unmatched junction nucleotides: 6. The CDR3 is 14 amino acids. Looked up from germline, CDR1 is SGHNT and CDR2 is YENEEA. The CDR3 DNA is TGTGCCAGCACCCTAGCGGGAGCCGACGGGGAGCTGTTTTTT. This codes for CASTLAGADGELFF.

This chain links TRBV6-1 with TRBJ1-5; 7 bases are shared with TRBD1. This CDR3 has 13 amino acids. The V and J ends lost 3 bases and 9 bases, in that order; junction bases with no gene match: 5. Germline CDR1 reads MNHNS; CDR2 reads SASEGT. The CDR3 protein is CASSEIRQGPQHF. The CDR3 DNA reads TGTGCCAGCAGTGAGATTAGACAGGGGCCCCAGCATTTT.

The rearrangement joins TRBV27 to TRBJ1-5; 12 bases agree with TRBD1. Unmatched junction bases numbered 8, after V lost 10 bases and J lost 7 bases. Per the germline V gene, CDR1 is MNHEY and CDR2 is SMNVEV (reference sequence). CDR3 size: 14 residues. The CDR3 region is CATAGTGGFQPQHF. CDR3 in DNA: TGTGCCACCGCAGGGACAGGGGGCTTCCAGCCCCAGCATTTT.

The genes are TRBV18 and TRBJ2-1, with 10 positions matching TRBD2. CDR3 size: 16 residues. The V gene end was trimmed by 5 bases and the J gene end by 5 bases; junction bases not matched to a gene: 9. Germline CDR1 and CDR2: KGHSH and LQKENI. CDR3 DNA: TGTGCCAGCTCAGGACTAGCGGCTGTACATGACAATGAGCAGTTCTTC. This translates into CASSGLAAVHDNEQFF.

The chain combines TRBV6-1 with TRBJ2-7; D is unclear. CDR1 and CDR2 (germline): MNHNS, SASEGT. V was trimmed by 6 bases and J by 2 bases, leaving 11 bases between them. The CDR3 has 13 residues. This CDR3 reads CASSRSLTYEQYF. The CDR3 region has the DNA TGTGCCAGCAGCCGGAGTTTAACCTACGAGCAGTACTTC.

V gene TRBV21-1 combines with J gene TRBJ2-7; TRBD2 is taken as the D call from the table, unchecked against the DNA. TRBV21-1 represents a pseudogene. The CDR3 sequence is 16 residues long. For the CDR3, the DNA is TGTGCCAGCAGCCAGACACTAGCGTACCCTTCCCACGAGCAGTACTTC. Translating gives CASSQTLAYPSHEQYF.

The chain joins TRBV7-9 to TRBJ2-1; D gene ambiguous. V lost 3 bases to trimming and J lost 9 bases, with 12 bases between them. CDR3 length equals 13 residues. CDR1 is SEHNR, CDR2 FQNEAQ, per germline (reference sequence). The CDR3 sequence: CASSFSRSGEQFF. The CDR3 DNA reads as TGTGCCAGCAGCTTCAGTCGGTCGGGTGAGCAGTTCTTC.

V usage is TRBV6-5 and J usage is TRBJ2-7, with 8 bases identical to TRBD1. The CDR3 has 15 amino acids. Germline V gene sequence: CDR1 MNHEY, CDR2 SVGAGI. V shed 5 bases, J shed 2 bases, and the junction held 8 bases outside the gene matches. The CDR3 DNA is TGTGCCAGCAGTCAATCCGGGACAGGCCCCTACGAGCAGTACTTC. This encodes CASSQSGTGPYEQYF.

To note about this clone: The same CDR3 is also encoded by other DNA sequences in this sample. The chain is built from TRBV20-1 and TRBJ1-1; D is unresolved. The V and J ends lost 4 bases and 1 base respectively, with 4 bases between them. Germline CDR1 reads DFQATT; CDR2 reads SNEGSKA (reference sequence). This CDR3 spans 11 amino acids. In DNA form, the CDR3 reads TGCAGTGCTAAAACGAACACTGAAGCTTTCTTT. Its protein product is CSAKTNTEAFF.

The chain links TRBV28 to TRBJ1-1; D gene unclear. CDR3 size: 13 residues. Trimming took off 7 bases at V and 1 base at J, with 10 bases between the two ends. The V gene's germline CDR1 is MDHEN and CDR2 SYDVKM. For the CDR3, the DNA is TGTGCCAGCACTCCTCGCCCGAACACTGAAGCTTTCTTT. It is translated as CASTPRPNTEAFF.

Comments on this clone: Other DNA sequences in the same sample also yield this CDR3. For the CDR3, the DNA is TGTGCCAGCAGTGGGGACGGGAACTATGGCTACACCTTC. Protein product: CASSGDGNYGYTF. V usage is TRBV6-1 and J usage is TRBJ1-2; a possible D gene is TRBD1 (5 bases). V was pared by 4 bases and J by 2 bases, with 8 bases between. This CDR3 contains 13 residues. Germline CDR1 MNHNS, CDR2 SASEGT.

This clone came up once. The rearrangement joins TRBV7-6 to TRBJ2-7, with D possibly matching TRBD1 (7 bases). V lost 5 bases and J lost 3, with 11 bases in between. This CDR3 has 13 residues. The germline V gene has CDR1 SGHVS and CDR2 FNYEAQ. The DNA of the CDR3 is TGTGCCAGCAGCGCCCAGGGGGGCTACGAGCAGTACTTC. This sequence encodes CASSAQGGYEQYF.

The chain is built from TRBV5-4 and TRBJ2-7; no clear D. Germline assignment: CDR1 SGHNT and CDR2 YYREEE (reference sequence). V was cut by 0 bases and J by 6 bases, with 10 bases left in between. This CDR3 is built from 13 residues. The CDR3: CASSLGEAREQYF. CDR3 DNA sequence: TGTGCCAGCAGCTTGGGTGAAGCGCGCGAGCAGTACTTC.

The CDR3 coding sequence is TGCGCCAGCAGCTTGGACAGGAGCGCTTACAATGAGCAGTTCTTC. It translates to CASSLDRSAYNEQFF. The chain is built from TRBV5-1 and TRBJ2-1; a possible D gene is TRBD1 (5 bases). Germline CDR1 and CDR2: SGHRS and YFSETQ. The CDR3 consists of 15 residues. V gave up 0 bases and J gave up 4 bases, with 11 bases separating them. The full variable domain, in which reference TRBV5-1 and TRBJ2-1 provide the parts outside the CDR3, is KAGVTQTPRYLIKTRGQQVTLSCSPISGHRSVSWYQQTPGQGLQFLFEYFSETQRNKGNFPGRFSGRQFSNSRSEMNVSTLELGDSALYLCASSLDRSAYNEQFFGPGTRLTVL.

V and J are TRBV2 and TRBJ1-2; 9 bases are shared with TRBD1. J was trimmed by 4 bases and V by 7 bases; bases with no gene match: 10. The length of the CDR3 is 15 residues. Germline loops: CDR1 SNHLY, CDR2 FYNNEI. The CDR3 protein is CASTNTGTGTYGYTF. The DNA for the CDR3 is TGTGCCAGCACCAACACCGGGACAGGGACCTATGGCTACACCTTC.

Notes on this clone: This sample includes further DNA sequences coding for the same CDR3. The rearrangement uses TRBV28 and TRBJ1-2; D call uncertain. The V gene's germline CDR1 is MDHEN and CDR2 SYDVKM. Trimming stripped 3 bases from V and 6 bases from J, with 8 bases between. The CDR3 totals 12 residues. For the CDR3, the DNA is TGTGCCAGCAGTTTCGGAGGGAATGGCTACACCTTC. Its protein product is CASSFGGNGYTF.

The chain is built from TRBV28 and TRBJ2-7; 7 bases map to TRBD2. The CDR3 totals 13 residues. Germline V gives CDR1 MDHEN, CDR2 SYDVKM. V lost 8 bases to trimming and J lost 2 bases; unmatched junction nucleotides: 6. In nucleotides, the CDR3 is TGTGCCAGCGGAAGCGGGACCACCTACGAGCAGTACTTC. It codes for CASGSGTTYEQYF. Looking up the rest from reference TRBV28 and TRBJ2-7 gives the full variable domain: DVKVTQSSRYLVKRTGEKVFLECVQDMDHENMFWYRQDPGLGLRLIYFSYDVKMKEKGDIPEGYSVSREKKERFSLILESASTNQTSMYLCASGSGTTYEQYFGPGTRLTVT.

In nucleotides, the CDR3 is TGTGCCAGTAACAACAGGGGGAACACCGGGGAGCTGTTTTTT. It specifies CASNNRGNTGELFF. The chain has TRBV19 and TRBJ2-2, with TRBD1 matching 7 bases. V shed 7 bases, J shed 1 base, and the junction held 3 bases outside the gene matches. Germline V gene data show CDR1 as LNHDA and CDR2 as SQIVND (reference sequence). This CDR3 has 14 residues.

This clone was observed once. Other DNA sequences in this specimen translate into the identical CDR3. The genes are TRBV2 and TRBJ1-5; TRBD1 agrees at 7 bases. Germline V gives CDR1 SNHLY, CDR2 FYNNEI. CDR3 length: 14 residues. V shed 1 base and J 4 bases; nucleotides not matched to a gene: 1. Here the CDR3 reads CASSEGQGNQPQHF. The CDR3 nucleotides read TGTGCCAGCAGTGAAGGACAGGGTAATCAGCCCCAGCATTTT.

This clone was counted between two and nine times. The chain uses TRBV28 and TRBJ1-5; no reliable D call. Germline CDR1 is MDHEN and CDR2 is SYDVKM. The CDR3 totals 14 residues. V was cut by 5 bases and J by 7 bases, with 15 bases left in between. The CDR3 nucleotides are TGTGCCAGCAGTGAGGAGGCGTTTCGCCAGCCCCAGCATTTT. Its translation is CASSEEAFRQPQHF.

This clone was observed a few times. The chain joins TRBV2 to TRBJ1-5, with a tentative D call TRBD1 (5 bases). This CDR3 contains 13 residues. V was cut by 5 bases and J by 5 bases, with 10 bases left in between. Per germline, CDR1 SNHLY and CDR2 FYNNEI. CDR3 sequence (DNA): TGTGCCAGCAGTTATCAGGGTTATCAGCCCCAGCATTTT. This codes for CASSYQGYQPQHF.

The chain links TRBV6-1 to TRBJ2-5; D unclear. This CDR3 has 13 amino acids. From germline, CDR1 is MNHNS and CDR2 SASEGT. The V end lost 2 bases, the J end lost 5 bases, and 9 bases lay between the germline ends. The CDR3 DNA reads TGTGCCAGCAGTGAACCCCCGGTGGAGACCCAGTACTTC. Translating gives CASSEPPVETQYF.

The rearrangement joins TRBV18 to TRBJ2-1; D unresolved. This CDR3 comprises 16 residues. Trimming cost V 1 base and J 0 bases, with 10 bases left between them. The germline gives CDR1 KGHSH, CDR2 LQKENI. CDR3 protein: CASSPLVSSSYNEQFF. The CDR3 DNA follows: TGTGCCAGCTCACCACTAGTCTCCAGCTCCTACAATGAGCAGTTCTTC.

This chain links TRBV30 with TRBJ2-3; TRBD1 agrees at 8 bases. CDR1 is GTSNPN, CDR2 SVGIG, per germline (reference sequence). After removal of 6 bases from V and 4 bases from J, the junction contained 6 bases not matched to a gene. CDR3 length: 13 amino acids. The CDR3 DNA is TGTGCCTGCTCAGGGGGCATCCCAGATACGCAGTATTTT. Encoded protein: CACSGGIPDTQYF.

The chain links TRBV2 to TRBJ2-2, with D perhaps matching TRBD1 (6 bases). V gave up 6 bases and J gave up 2 bases, with 13 bases separating them. Germline CDR1 SNHLY, CDR2 FYNNEI. CDR3 length: 15 amino acids. Written as DNA, the CDR3 is TGTGCCAGCAGCTACAGGGTTGGTAACACCGGGGAGCTGTTTTTT. Protein sequence: CASSYRVGNTGELFF.

The chain is built from TRBV7-2 and TRBJ2-6; D is undetermined. The CDR3 has 17 amino acids. V dropped 2 bases and J dropped 0 bases, with 11 bases sitting between them. Germline CDR1 and CDR2: SGHTA and FQGNSA. Written as DNA, the CDR3 is TGTGCCAGCAGCTTATCCTCAGGCGTCTCTGGGGCCAACGTCCTGACTTTC. This translates into CASSLSSGVSGANVLTF.

The V and J genes are TRBV19 and TRBJ2-1; no reliable D call. CDR1 is LNHDA, CDR2 SQIVND, per germline (reference sequence). The germline V and J ends were trimmed by 7 bases and 4 bases, with 5 bases remaining between them. This CDR3 is 11 amino acids long. CDR3 bases: TGTGCCAGTAAATCTTACAATGAGCAGTTCTTC. It yields the protein CASKSYNEQFF.

The rearrangement links TRBV13 to TRBJ1-3; D unresolved. V lost 2 bases and J lost 0, with 5 bases in between. CDR3 length equals 14 residues. The germline V gene encodes CDR1 PRHDT and CDR2 FYEKMQ (reference sequence). In nucleotides, the CDR3 is TGTGCCAGCAGCTTAAGGAGCTCTGGAAACACCATATATTTT. The encoded protein is CASSLRSSGNTIYF.

Ten or more counts support this clone. The chain links TRBV7-2 to TRBJ2-5, with a weak D call TRBD1 (6 bases). The CDR3 is made up of 17 amino acids. Trimming cost V 5 bases and J 2 bases, with 21 bases left between them. Germline V CDR1 and CDR2: SGHTA, FQGNSA. For the CDR3, the DNA is TGTGCCAGCAGCACCGGGCAGGGGTTAAGGACGCAAGAGACCCAGTACTTC. This sequence encodes CASSTGQGLRTQETQYF.

The chain has TRBV20-1 and TRBJ2-5; perhaps TRBD2 as D (5 bases). The CDR3 length is 11 residues. The germline V and J ends were trimmed by 4 bases and 11 bases, with 14 bases remaining between them. Per the germline V gene, CDR1 is DFQATT and CDR2 is SNEGSKA (reference sequence). CDR3 DNA: TGCAGTGCTACTCCCGCGAGGGAGCAGTACTTC. Translating it yields CSATPAREQYF.